The 6 T cell receptor beta chains presented below share a single source sample, sequenced in a study of metastatic and nonmetastatic thyroid tumors. Using MiXCR, TCRdb re-called clones from the PCR reads. There are 20,000 or so clones in the sample; 15% to 19% occur only once, and 15% to 20% lies in the top ten. Among the patients, none had received any treatment before thyroid surgery. Material for sequencing was blood. The receptors here all came from a female donor with papillary thyroid cancer or a benign thyroid nodule (not recorded which). Some clones in this sample may be carry-over from other donors' samples.

The chain employs TRBV19 and TRBJ1-2; no clear D. The CDR3 is 14 amino acids. Deletions cut 6 bases from V and 4 bases from J, with 15 bases between. CDR1 is LNHDA and CDR2 is SQIVND in the germline V gene (reference sequence). CDR3 sequence reads: CASSFKAGPYGYTF. The CDR3 bases are TGTGCCAGTAGCTTTAAGGCAGGCCCCTATGGCTACACCTTC.

This clone showed up many times. The chain carries TRBV19 and TRBJ2-2; TRBD1 agrees at 9 bases. This CDR3 region has 16 residues. The germline gives CDR1 LNHDA, CDR2 SQIVND (reference sequence). Trimming removed 3 bases from V and 2 bases from J; junction bases left unmatched: 4. The CDR3 spells CASSMGQGINTGELFF. Here the CDR3 DNA reads TGTGCCAGTAGTATGGGACAGGGTATCAACACCGGGGAGCTGTTTTTT.

The rearrangement links TRBV6-2 or TRBV6-3 to TRBJ1-2; a weak D match, TRBD1 (5 bases). Germline lookup yields CDR1 MNHEY and CDR2 SVGEGT. The CDR3 is 15 residues long. Trimming stripped 0 bases from V and 0 bases from J, with 8 bases between. The CDR3 nucleotides are TGTGCCAGCAGTTACTCGACAGAAGCTAACTATGGCTACACCTTC. Translation: CASSYSTEANYGYTF.

Ten or more counts support this clone. This chain links TRBV7-6 with TRBJ1-1, with D hard to call. Germline V gene lookup returns CDR1 SGHVS and CDR2 FNYEAQ. V shed 2 bases and J shed 1 base, with 8 bases lying between them. The CDR3 covers 14 residues. CDR3 amino acids: CASSLLAGNTEAFF. The CDR3 DNA follows: TGTGCCAGCAGCTTATTGGCAGGGAACACTGAAGCTTTCTTT.

Worth noting for this clone: The junction does not match germline at one end; this may be a read error. The sample contains more than one DNA sequence encoding this CDR3. The V gene is TRBV28, the J gene TRBJ2-7; D may be TRBD1 or TRBD2 (5 bases each). This CDR3 is 14 amino acids long. The V gene's germline CDR1 is MDHEN and CDR2 SYDVKM. CDR3 nucleotides: TGTGCCAGCAGTTATGGGTCAGAGGGGTATGAGCAGTATTTC. This sequence encodes CASSYGSEGYEQYF.

In its sample, this clone was seen many times. The chain uses TRBV4-3 and TRBJ2-7, with TRBD2 identical over 11 bases. Losses at the gene ends were 4 bases for V and 7 bases for J; bases not matched to a gene: 3. Germline CDR1 and CDR2: LGHNA and YSLEER. The CDR3 runs 13 residues. The CDR3 DNA sequence: TGCGCCAGCAGCCTAGCGGGAGGGGGGGAGCAGTACTTC. Translating it yields CASSLAGGGEQYF.